Presented here are 8 T cell receptor beta chains from one specimen sequenced in a study of blood T cell repertoires in COVID-19. The table came from immunoSEQ multiplex PCR; TCRdb's copy has only in-frame clones and leaves some out. The data show about 160,000 clones, around 80% seen once. Sequenced input: peripheral blood. Source of these receptors: a woman of 80 years or more with active or convalescent COVID-19.

This clone was observed once. This chain uses TRBV10-3 with TRBJ1-2; D possibly corresponds to TRBD1 (5 bases). The CDR3 is made up of 14 amino acids. Germline-derived CDR1 and CDR2 are ENHRY and SYGVKD. V lost 4 bases and J lost 2, with 11 bases in between. The CDR3 region is CAISATGTNYGYTF. Written as DNA, the CDR3 is TGTGCCATCAGTGCTACAGGTACGAACTATGGCTACACCTTC.

This chain uses TRBV6-5 with TRBJ1-4; 9 bases are a match to TRBD1. This CDR3 contains 15 residues. The junction had 3 bases not matched to a gene; V was cut back by 3 bases and J by 4 bases. CDR1 is MNHEY, CDR2 SVGAGI, per germline. The CDR3 DNA reads TGTGCCAGCAGTTATATGACAGGGGGTAATGAAAAACTGTTTTTT. It encodes CASSYMTGGNEKLFF.

CDR3 in amino acids: CASSNRDIRNSPLHF. CDR3 coding DNA: TGTGCCAGCAGCAACCGGGACATTAGGAATTCACCCCTCCACTTT. The chain combines TRBV7-2 with TRBJ1-6; D is possibly TRBD1 (6 bases). Per the germline V gene, CDR1 is SGHTA and CDR2 is FQGNSA. The CDR3 covers 15 residues. Trimming cost V 5 bases and J 7 bases, with 15 bases left between them.

This clone was seen more than once but under ten times. V is TRBV15 and J is TRBJ2-3; TRBD2 aligns across 8 bases. The trim removed 1 base at V and 3 bases at J, leaving 6 bases unmatched. CDR3 size: 16 residues. Looked up from germline, CDR1 is LNHNV and CDR2 is YYDKDF (reference sequence). As DNA, the CDR3 is TGTGCCACCAGCAGAGCATCGGGGGGGAGGACAGATACGCAGTATTTT. This codes for CATSRASGGRTDTQYF. Full variable domain (rest looked up from reference TRBV15 and TRBJ2-3): DAMVIQNPRYQVTQFGKPVTLSCSQTLNHNVMYWYQQKSSQAPKLLFHYYDKDFNNEADTPDNFQSRRPNTSFCFLDIRSPGLGDTAMYLCATSRASGGRTDTQYFGPGTRLTVL.

The rearrangement joins TRBV28 to TRBJ2-7; D is unclear. The CDR3 is made up of 11 amino acids. Trimming shortened V by 7 bases and J by 4 bases, and 8 bases separated the two germline ends. CDR1 and CDR2 (germline): MDHEN, SYDVKM. For the CDR3, the DNA is TGTGCCAGCACCGGGTTTTACGAGCAGTACTTC. Residues: CASTGFYEQYF.

The CDR3 nucleotides are TGTGCCATCAGTCCAGGGGGGACGGTACACGAGCAGTACTTC. It translates to CAISPGGTVHEQYF. The chain links TRBV10-3 to TRBJ2-7; D is perhaps TRBD1 (7 bases). Per germline, CDR1 ENHRY and CDR2 SYGVKD. This CDR3 is built from 14 residues. Trimming removed 5 bases at V and 5 bases at J, with 16 bases between.

The CDR3 spells CSARDGKAFF. CDR3 nucleotides: TGCAGTGCTAGGGACGGGAAAGCTTTCTTT. V and J are TRBV20-1 and TRBJ1-1; no clear D gene. Trimming removed 3 bases at V and 9 bases at J, with 8 bases between. The V gene's germline CDR1 is DFQATT and CDR2 SNEGSKA (reference sequence). The CDR3 is 10 amino acids.

A single count supports this clone. The genes are TRBV24-1 and TRBJ2-3; 9 bases map to TRBD1. CDR1 is KGHDR, CDR2 SFDVKD, per germline. The CDR3 length is 16 residues. The J segment lost 6 bases and the V segment lost 4 bases, leaving 10 bases of the junction unmatched. In DNA, the CDR3 is TGTGCCACCAGTGACACTAGGACAGGGGAACTCGATACGCAGTATTTT. This gives the protein CATSDTRTGELDTQYF.